Ten or more counts support the clone carrying this TCR beta chain. Its antigen remains unknown. This sample was included in a study of Graves' ophthalmopathy and Graves' hyperthyroidism. Looking at the study overall: Upon initial diagnosis and before any treatment, peripheral blood was collected.

Findings and limits, study-wide: Using a 13-signature model, the authors split ophthalmopathy from stable hyperthyroidism, with roughly 88% sensitivity and 81.08% specificity.

Exclusion covered patients with other autoimmune diseases or uncontrolled infections (as well as pregnancy or lactation). Over 9.5 ml of fresh blood yielded the PBMCs by density gradient. Amplification of the TCR beta CDR3 regions used RNA transcripts (as template). The first-round RT-PCR employed HTBI primers together with the Qiagen OneStep RT-PCR kit. A multiplex PCR was then performed as the second round. TCRdb redid the calling of the multiplex PCR reads with MiXCR, one entry per CDR3 protein. This sample has 350,000 to 450,000 distinct CDR3 sequences, with over 20% found just once. V lost 7 bases, J lost 6 bases, and 16 bases lay in between. The CDR3 length is 13 residues. The germline gives CDR1 MNHEY, CDR2 SVGAGI.

The sequence derives from a young woman with stable Graves' hyperthyroidism. The chain uses TRBV6-5 and TRBJ2-7; D not resolved. The sample was peripheral blood. This CDR3 is CASKRVAAGEQYF. CDR3 sequence (DNA): TGTGCCAGCAAAAGAGTGGCGGCCGGCGAGCAGTACTTC.